What follows describes a single T cell receptor beta chain. Libraries were prepared by immunoSEQ multiplex PCR; TCRdb keeps only in-frame clonotypes and omits some of them. The sample includes some 60,000 clones, around 89% of them seen just once. CDR3 size: 17 residues. CDR1 is KGHSH and CDR2 is LQKENI in the germline V gene. With 3 bases clipped from V and 4 bases from J, the junction kept 11 bases outside the gene matches. This sample is drawn from a study of T cell changes during pregnancy in multiple sclerosis. The TCR originated in a female donor with multiple sclerosis, enrolled in a pregnancy study. The starting material was peripheral blood, obtained after pregnancy. The genes are TRBV18 and TRBJ2-2; 7 nucleotides align to TRBD1. The CDR3 DNA follows: TGTGCCAGCTCACCCCGAGGAAAAAACAGGGGCACCGGGGAGCTGTTTTTT. Translating it yields CASSPRGKNRGTGELFF. Full variable domain (rest looked up from reference TRBV18 and TRBJ2-2): NAGVMQNPRHLVRRRGQEARLRCSPMKGHSHVYWYRQLPEEGLKFMVYLQKENIIDESGMPKERFSAEFPKEGPSILRIQQVVRGDSAAYFCASSPRGKNRGTGELFFGEGSRLTVL.